A single sample gave rise to the 27 T cell receptor beta chains below, sequenced in a study of T cell repertoires in cytomegalovirus infection. TCRdb analysed the reads with MiXCR anew, one entry per CDR3 protein. The table lists more than 400,000 distinct CDR3 sequences, about a quarter of them singletons. Sequenced input: PBMCs. The receptors stem from a human donor in good health (CMV status not recorded). Some clones in this sample may be carry-over from other donors' samples.

This clonotype was detected many times. The V and J genes are TRBV7-2 and TRBJ2-2; D is undetermined. Germline CDR1 and CDR2: SGHTA and FQGNSA. The CDR3 has 14 amino acids. V was clipped by 6 bases and J by 0 bases, with 8 bases between them. The DNA of the CDR3 is TGTGCCAGCAGTCGAATAGCGAACACCGGGGAGCTGTTTTTT. It translates to CASSRIANTGELFF.

A note on this clonotype: A clone one base away is much larger, so this may be a read error. This chain joins TRBV12-3 or TRBV12-4 and TRBJ2-1, with 11 bases aligning to TRBD2. The CDR3 consists of 15 residues. V lost 7 bases and J lost 8; bases outside the gene matches: 10. This CDR3 reads CASKRGLAEQDEQFF. The DNA of the CDR3 is TGTGCCAGCAAACGGGGACTAGCGGAACAGGATGAGCAGTTCTTC.

This sequence joins TRBV7-2 and TRBJ2-3; maybe TRBD2 (7 bases). The V gene's germline CDR1 is SGHTA and CDR2 FQGNSA. Trimming left V 1 base short and J 4 bases short, with 15 bases between. The CDR3 length is 16 residues. This chain's CDR3 is CASSLELGGASDTQYF. The DNA of the CDR3 is TGTGCCAGCAGCTTAGAGCTAGGGGGGGCCTCAGATACGCAGTATTTT.

This sequence joins TRBV6-5 and TRBJ2-5, with TRBD2 as a possible D gene (5 bases). The CDR3 is 15 amino acids. With 6 bases removed from V and 5 bases from J, the gap between germline ends came to 19 bases. The V gene's germline CDR1 is MNHEY and CDR2 SVGAGI. As DNA, the CDR3 is TGTGCCAGCAGCTCCGACCGGGCGAGGGCTGAGACCCAGTACTTC. Its translation: CASSSDRARAETQYF.

V and J are TRBV19 and TRBJ2-1, with 8 nucleotides matching TRBD2. The CDR3 runs to 15 residues. V lost 2 bases and J lost 10; bases outside the gene matches: 10. From germline, CDR1 is LNHDA and CDR2 SQIVND (reference sequence). For the CDR3, the DNA is TGTGCCAGTAGTATACGGGGGGGGGGATTTCGGGAGCAGTTCTTC. It specifies CASSIRGGGFREQFF.

V and J are TRBV5-4 and TRBJ1-5, with D maybe TRBD1 (6 bases). Germline V gene lookup returns CDR1 SGHNT and CDR2 YYREEE (reference sequence). This CDR3 comprises 17 residues. The V end was cut by 4 bases, the J end by 4 bases, with 21 bases between. As DNA, the CDR3 is TGTGCCAGCAGCCCACCAGAGGGACAAGTAAGGAATCAGCCCCAGCATTTT. Translation gives CASSPPEGQVRNQPQHF.

This clonotype has ten or more counts. The V gene is TRBV7-9, the J gene TRBJ2-1; 8 bases agree with TRBD2. The CDR3 loop spans 15 amino acids. Germline V CDR1 and CDR2: SEHNR, FQNEAQ (reference sequence). V lost 5 bases and J lost 7; bases outside the gene matches: 10. CDR3 sequence (DNA): TGTGCCAGCAGCCCCGGGGGGGCGGGAGGAAATGAGCAGTTCTTC. It encodes CASSPGGAGGNEQFF.

The count of this clonotype is one. This sequence joins TRBV10-3 and TRBJ2-3, with TRBD2 matching 10 bases. V lost 10 bases to trimming and J lost 3 bases; unmatched junction nucleotides: 4. The CDR3 has 13 amino acids. Germline V gene lookup returns CDR1 ENHRY and CDR2 SYGVKD. The CDR3 DNA is TGTGCCACCGGACTAGCGGAAACAGATACGCAGTATTTT. It codes for CATGLAETDTQYF.

The rearrangement joins TRBV2 to TRBJ2-7, with TRBD2 matching 7 bases. CDR3 length equals 13 residues. Trimming at V came to 0 bases and at J to 6 bases, leaving 2 bases not matched to a gene. CDR1 is SNHLY, CDR2 FYNNEI, per germline. The CDR3 coding sequence is TGTGCCAGCAGTGAAGCGGGGGGGGGCGAGCAGTACGTC. Its protein is CASSEAGGGEQYV.

This chain connects TRBV7-9 to TRBJ1-2, with no clear D. In germline, CDR1 is SEHNR, CDR2 FQNEAQ (reference sequence). This CDR3 spans 13 amino acids. The V gene lost 4 bases and the J gene lost 3 bases, with 9 bases spanning the gap. The CDR3 sequence: CASSSEKYYGYTF. DNA for the CDR3: TGTGCCAGCAGCTCGGAGAAGTACTATGGCTACACCTTC.

This sequence joins TRBV29-1 and TRBJ2-7, with D unresolved. The germline V and J ends were trimmed by 3 bases and 1 base, with 13 bases remaining between them. Germline V CDR1 and CDR2: SQVTM, ANQGSEA. The CDR3 has 14 amino acids. The chain's CDR3 is CSVDRADPSYEQYV. In nucleotides, the CDR3 is TGCAGCGTTGACCGCGCGGACCCTTCCTACGAGCAGTACGTC.

The chain recombines TRBV7-6 with TRBJ1-3; 9 bases fit TRBD1. This CDR3 is 15 amino acids long. Trimming cost V 5 bases and J 2 bases; bases outside gene matches: 4. Germline CDR1 is SGHVS and CDR2 is FNYEAQ. In DNA form, the CDR3 reads TGTGCCAGCAGCAGCAGGACAGGGGCTGGAAACACCATATATTTT. The encoded protein is CASSSRTGAGNTIYF.

In this sample, this clonotype turned up many times. The chain employs TRBV27 and TRBJ2-5; D might be TRBD1 (8 bases). The ends were cut back, 6 bases at V and 0 bases at J, with 23 bases in the middle. Looked up from germline, CDR1 is MNHEY and CDR2 is SMNVEV (reference sequence). The CDR3 consists of 18 residues. The chain's CDR3 is CASSPRDRSSGYQETQYF. CDR3 DNA: TGTGCCAGCAGCCCCAGGGACAGGAGTAGCGGGTACCAAGAGACCCAGTACTTC.

This clonotype showed up just a few times. This chain connects TRBV7-2 to TRBJ1-1; unclear D gene. This CDR3 has 14 residues. Trimming shortened V by 5 bases and J by 4 bases, and 14 bases separated the two germline ends. CDR1 is SGHTA and CDR2 is FQGNSA in the germline V gene. CDR3 region: CASSTNMGSTEAFF. CDR3 bases: TGTGCCAGCAGCACCAACATGGGGAGCACTGAAGCTTTCTTT.

This clonotype was recorded many times. This chain uses TRBV7-2 with TRBJ2-1; 7 positions agree with TRBD2. V was pared by 5 bases and J by 5 bases, with 6 bases of the junction left unmatched. The CDR3 runs to 14 residues. Germline CDR1 reads SGHTA; CDR2 reads FQGNSA. The CDR3 DNA is TGTGCCAGCAGCCAGGGAGGGGTGAACAATGAGCAGTTCTTC. Translated: CASSQGGVNNEQFF.

This clonotype was seen many times. The rearrangement uses TRBV19 and TRBJ2-3, with D perhaps being TRBD1 or TRBD2 (5 bases each). With 5 bases removed from V and 1 base from J, the gap between germline ends came to 13 bases. Per the germline V gene, CDR1 is LNHDA and CDR2 is SQIVND (reference sequence). This CDR3 region has 15 residues. Here the CDR3 reads CASSGARGRTDTQYF. The CDR3 bases are TGTGCCAGTAGTGGAGCGAGGGGTCGCACAGATACGCAGTATTTT. Together with reference TRBV19 and TRBJ2-3, the CDR3 gives the full variable domain: DGGITQSPKYLFRKEGQNVTLSCEQNLNHDAMYWYRQDPGQGLRLIYYSQIVNDFQKGDIAEGYSVSREKKESFPLTVTSAQKNPTAFYLCASSGARGRTDTQYFGPGTRLTVL.

In this sample, this clonotype turned up a few times. This rearrangement joins TRBV6-1 to TRBJ2-1, with 8 nucleotides matching TRBD2. V shed 8 bases, J shed 5 bases, and the junction held 11 bases outside the gene matches. CDR3 size: 15 residues. The germline V gene encodes CDR1 MNHNS and CDR2 SASEGT. The CDR3 bases are TGTGCCAGCGGCGGTCAGCGGGAGATCCACAATGAGCAGTTCTTC. It encodes CASGGQREIHNEQFF.

This clonotype turned up a few times. The V gene is TRBV7-2, the J gene TRBJ1-5; maybe TRBD1 (5 bases). There are 16 residues in the CDR3. The germline V gene encodes CDR1 SGHTA and CDR2 FQGNSA. Trimming removed 3 bases from V and 4 bases from J, with 16 bases in between. As DNA, the CDR3 is TGTGCCAGCAGCTTGGGGGGGGGAGGTGCTAATCAGCCCCAGCATTTT. Translating gives CASSLGGGGANQPQHF.

J is TRBJ1-3 and V is TRBV5-1; a possible D gene is TRBD1 (6 bases). The ends were cut back, 0 bases at V and 0 bases at J, with 13 bases in the middle. Per the germline V gene, CDR1 is SGHRS and CDR2 is YFSETQ. The CDR3 is 17 amino acids. CDR3 protein: CASSLGYRQDSGNTIYF. The CDR3 nucleotides are TGCGCCAGCAGCTTGGGATATAGACAGGACTCTGGAAACACCATATATTTT. The full variable domain, its missing parts supplied by reference TRBV5-1 and TRBJ1-3, is KAGVTQTPRYLIKTRGQQVTLSCSPISGHRSVSWYQQTPGQGLQFLFEYFSETQRNKGNFPGRFSGRQFSNSRSEMNVSTLELGDSALYLCASSLGYRQDSGNTIYFGEGSWLTVV.

This chain links TRBV7-8 with TRBJ2-7, with no clear D. Trimming took off 1 base at V and 3 bases at J, with 4 bases between the two ends. CDR1 is SGHVS, CDR2 FQNEAQ, per germline. CDR3 length equals 12 residues. This CDR3 reads CASSLERYEQYF. CDR3 sequence (DNA): TGTGCCAGCAGCTTAGAACGCTACGAGCAGTACTTC.

This clonotype showed up just a few times. V and J are TRBV19 and TRBJ1-5, with unresolved D. Germline CDR1 is LNHDA and CDR2 is SQIVND (reference sequence). CDR3 length equals 14 residues. V lost 5 bases, J lost 2 bases, and 10 bases lay in between. CDR3 loop: CASSWARGNQPQHF. CDR3 DNA sequence: TGTGCCAGTAGTTGGGCTCGCGGCAATCAGCCCCAGCATTTT.

This clonotype was detected many times. The V call is TRBV6-2 or TRBV6-3, the J call TRBJ2-5; D gene ambiguous. From germline, CDR1 is MNHEY and CDR2 SVGEGT. The CDR3 has 12 amino acids. V dropped 6 bases and J dropped 2 bases, with 7 bases sitting between them. The CDR3 bases are TGTGCCAGCAGCTACGGTCAAGAGACCCAGTACTTC. Translated, it gives CASSYGQETQYF.

This clonotype was seen a few times. The V gene is TRBV20-1, the J gene TRBJ1-2; no reliable D call. V lost 4 bases and J lost 5, with 14 bases in between. Germline V lookup: CDR1 DFQATT, CDR2 SNEGSKA (reference sequence). This CDR3 is built from 13 residues. CDR3 DNA: TGCAGTGCTAACACGGACCGTGGATATGGCTACACCTTC. This encodes CSANTDRGYGYTF.

This chain joins TRBV6-1 and TRBJ1-6; D may be TRBD1 (6 bases). CDR3 length equals 16 residues. Trimming cost V 5 bases and J 4 bases, with 15 bases left between them. The V gene's germline CDR1 is MNHNS and CDR2 SASEGT. The DNA of the CDR3 is TGTGCCAGCAGTCGCGGCGGGGGCGCATATAATTCACCCCTCCACTTT. Its protein is CASSRGGGAYNSPLHF.

This clonotype was counted only a few times. V and J are TRBV7-2 and TRBJ2-3; 8 nucleotides match TRBD2. V lost 3 bases and J lost 2; bases outside the gene matches: 10. Germline CDR1 reads SGHTA; CDR2 reads FQGNSA. The CDR3 runs 17 residues. The CDR3 nucleotides are TGTGCCAGCAGCTTGACCGGGACTAGTTCCCCCACAGATACGCAGTATTTT. This gives the protein CASSLTGTSSPTDTQYF.

The chain recombines TRBV12-5 with TRBJ2-1; 10 bases map to TRBD2. With 5 bases clipped from V and 10 bases from J, the junction kept 14 bases outside the gene matches. The CDR3 is made up of 16 amino acids. Germline CDR1 LGHNT, CDR2 FRNRAP. CDR3 bases: TGTGCTAGTGGTAGCACTAGCGGGAAGTCACCAGGGGAGCAGTTCTTC. This translates into CASGSTSGKSPGEQFF.

The chain is built from TRBV6-5 and TRBJ1-2; D call uncertain. Germline V gene sequence: CDR1 MNHEY, CDR2 SVGAGI. Trimming left V 0 bases short and J 4 bases short, with 15 bases between. This CDR3 spans 16 amino acids. The chain's CDR3 is CASSYSISDGSYGYTF. The CDR3 bases are TGTGCCAGCAGTTACTCGATCAGCGACGGGTCCTATGGCTACACCTTC.